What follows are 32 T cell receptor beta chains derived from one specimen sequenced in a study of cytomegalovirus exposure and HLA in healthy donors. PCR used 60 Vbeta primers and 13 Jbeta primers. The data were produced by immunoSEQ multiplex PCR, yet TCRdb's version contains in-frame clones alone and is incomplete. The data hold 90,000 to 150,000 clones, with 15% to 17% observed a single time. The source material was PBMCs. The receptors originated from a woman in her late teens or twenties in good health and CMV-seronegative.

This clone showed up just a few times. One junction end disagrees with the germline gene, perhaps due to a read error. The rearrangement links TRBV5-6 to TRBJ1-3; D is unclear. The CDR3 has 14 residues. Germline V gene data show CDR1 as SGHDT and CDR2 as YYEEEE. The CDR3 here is CASGSGWAGSTIYF. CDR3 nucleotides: TGTGCCAGCGGGAGCGGTTGGGCTGGAAGCACCATATATTTT.

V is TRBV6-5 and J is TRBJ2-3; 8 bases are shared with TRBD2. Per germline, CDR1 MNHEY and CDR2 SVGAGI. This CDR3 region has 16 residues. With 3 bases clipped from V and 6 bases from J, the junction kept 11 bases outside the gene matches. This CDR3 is CASSYGAAGERDTQYF. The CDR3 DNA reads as TGTGCCAGCAGTTATGGGGCAGCGGGGGAGAGGGATACGCAGTATTTT.

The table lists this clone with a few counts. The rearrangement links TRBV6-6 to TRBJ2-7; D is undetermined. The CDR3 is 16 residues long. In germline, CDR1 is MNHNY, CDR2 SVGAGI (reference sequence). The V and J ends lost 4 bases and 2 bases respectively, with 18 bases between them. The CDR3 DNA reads TGTGCCAGCAGTTCCTTGGTCGGAGTGTCGGCCTACGAGCAGTACTTC. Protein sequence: CASSSLVGVSAYEQYF.

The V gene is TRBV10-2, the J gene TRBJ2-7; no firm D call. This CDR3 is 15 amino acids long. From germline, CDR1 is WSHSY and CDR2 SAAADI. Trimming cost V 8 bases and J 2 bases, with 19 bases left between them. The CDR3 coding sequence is TGCGCCAGCGCCCCGCCGCGGAGTGTCACCTACGAGCAGTACTTC. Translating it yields CASAPPRSVTYEQYF.

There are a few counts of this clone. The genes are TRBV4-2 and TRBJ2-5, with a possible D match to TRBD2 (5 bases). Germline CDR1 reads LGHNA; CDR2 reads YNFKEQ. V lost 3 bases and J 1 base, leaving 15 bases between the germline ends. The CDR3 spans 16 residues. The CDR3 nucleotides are TGTGCCAGCAGCCAGGCCTTGCGGGTGCCCCAAGAGACCCAGTACTTC. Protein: CASSQALRVPQETQYF.

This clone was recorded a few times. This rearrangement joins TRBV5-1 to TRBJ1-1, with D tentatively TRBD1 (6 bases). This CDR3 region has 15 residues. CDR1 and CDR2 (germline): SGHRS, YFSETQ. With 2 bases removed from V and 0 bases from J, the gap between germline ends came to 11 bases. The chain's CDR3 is CASSFGQRVNTEAFF. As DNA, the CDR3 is TGCGCCAGCAGCTTCGGACAGAGGGTGAACACTGAAGCTTTCTTT.

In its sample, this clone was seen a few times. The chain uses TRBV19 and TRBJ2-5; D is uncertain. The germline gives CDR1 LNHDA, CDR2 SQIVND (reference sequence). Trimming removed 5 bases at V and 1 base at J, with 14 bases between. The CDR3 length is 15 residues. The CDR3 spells CASSAQTGAQETQYF. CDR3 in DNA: TGTGCCAGTAGTGCCCAGACTGGAGCCCAAGAGACCCAGTACTTC. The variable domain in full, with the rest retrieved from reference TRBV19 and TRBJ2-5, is DGGITQSPKYLFRKEGQNVTLSCEQNLNHDAMYWYRQDPGQGLRLIYYSQIVNDFQKGDIAEGYSVSREKKESFPLTVTSAQKNPTAFYLCASSAQTGAQETQYFGPGTRLLVL.

CDR3 sequence: CASSQSNGLAGLPQETQYF. As DNA, the CDR3 is TGTGCCAGCAGCCAGTCGAACGGACTAGCGGGATTGCCTCAAGAGACCCAGTACTTC. The chain carries TRBV7-7 and TRBJ2-5; TRBD2 aligns across 12 bases. Germline V gives CDR1 SSHAT, CDR2 FNYEAQ (reference sequence). This CDR3 comprises 19 residues. V trimming: 5 bases; J trimming: 2 bases; junction bases outside the gene matches: 15.

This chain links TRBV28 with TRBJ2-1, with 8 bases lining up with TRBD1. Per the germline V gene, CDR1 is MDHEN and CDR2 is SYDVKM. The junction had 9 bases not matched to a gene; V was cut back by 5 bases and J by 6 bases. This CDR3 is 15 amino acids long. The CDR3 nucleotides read TGTGCCAGCAGTACCCCGCGGACAGGGTCCAATGAGCAGTTCTTC. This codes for CASSTPRTGSNEQFF.

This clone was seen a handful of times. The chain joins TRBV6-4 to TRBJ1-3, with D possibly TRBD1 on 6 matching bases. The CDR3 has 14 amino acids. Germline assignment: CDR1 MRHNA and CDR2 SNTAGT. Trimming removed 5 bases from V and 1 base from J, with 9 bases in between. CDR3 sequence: CASSTTGSGNTIYF. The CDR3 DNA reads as TGTGCCAGCAGTACCACAGGGTCTGGAAACACCATATATTTT.

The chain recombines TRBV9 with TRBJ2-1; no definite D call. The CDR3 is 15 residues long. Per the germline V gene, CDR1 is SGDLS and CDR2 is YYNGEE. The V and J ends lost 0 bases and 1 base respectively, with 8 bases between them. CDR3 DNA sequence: TGTGCCAGCAGCGTAGGCGGTCTTTCCTACAATGAGCAGTTCTTC. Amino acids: CASSVGGLSYNEQFF.

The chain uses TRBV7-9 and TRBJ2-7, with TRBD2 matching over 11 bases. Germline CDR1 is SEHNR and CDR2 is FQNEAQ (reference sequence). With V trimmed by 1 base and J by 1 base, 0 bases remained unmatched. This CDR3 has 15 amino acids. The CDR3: CASSLGLAGSYEQYF. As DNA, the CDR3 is TGTGCCAGCAGCTTAGGACTAGCGGGATCCTACGAGCAGTACTTC.

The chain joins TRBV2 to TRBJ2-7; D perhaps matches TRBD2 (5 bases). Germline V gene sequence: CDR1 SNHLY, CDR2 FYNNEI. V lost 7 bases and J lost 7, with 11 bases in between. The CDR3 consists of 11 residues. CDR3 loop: CASTGEWEQYF. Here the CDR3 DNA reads TGTGCCAGCACCGGGGAGTGGGAGCAGTACTTC.

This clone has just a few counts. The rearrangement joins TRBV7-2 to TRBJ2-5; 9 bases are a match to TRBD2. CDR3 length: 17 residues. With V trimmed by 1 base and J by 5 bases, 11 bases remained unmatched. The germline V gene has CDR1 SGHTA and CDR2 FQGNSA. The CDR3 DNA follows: TGTGCCAGCAGCTTAGGACGGCGGCGGGGGGGCTTGGAGACCCAGTACTTC. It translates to CASSLGRRRGGLETQYF. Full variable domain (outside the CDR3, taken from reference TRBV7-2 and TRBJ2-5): GAGVSQSPSNKVTEKGKDVELRCDPISGHTALYWYRQSLGQGLEFLIYFQGNSAPDKSGLPSDRFSAERTGGSVSTLTIQRTQQEDSAVYLCASSLGRRRGGLETQYFGPGTRLLVL.

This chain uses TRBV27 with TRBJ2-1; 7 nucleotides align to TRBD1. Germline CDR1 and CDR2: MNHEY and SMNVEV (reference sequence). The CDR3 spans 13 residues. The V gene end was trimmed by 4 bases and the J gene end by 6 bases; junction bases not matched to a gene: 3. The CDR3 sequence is CASSSSGGNEQFF. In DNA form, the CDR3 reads TGTGCCAGCAGTTCGTCAGGGGGCAATGAGCAGTTCTTC.

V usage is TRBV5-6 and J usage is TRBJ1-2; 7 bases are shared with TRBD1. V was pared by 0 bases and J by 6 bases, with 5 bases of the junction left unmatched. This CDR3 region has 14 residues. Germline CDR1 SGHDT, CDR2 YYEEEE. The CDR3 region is CASSLVGQPNGYTF. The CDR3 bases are TGTGCCAGCAGCTTGGTGGGACAGCCTAATGGCTACACCTTC.

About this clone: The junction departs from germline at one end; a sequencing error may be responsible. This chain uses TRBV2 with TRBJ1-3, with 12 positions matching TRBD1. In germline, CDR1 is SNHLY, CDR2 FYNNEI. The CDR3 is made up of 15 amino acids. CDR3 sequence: CASSLPGQGAGLGNF. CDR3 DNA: TGTGCCAGCAGTTTGCCGGGACAGGGGGCGGGCCTGGGTAATTTT.

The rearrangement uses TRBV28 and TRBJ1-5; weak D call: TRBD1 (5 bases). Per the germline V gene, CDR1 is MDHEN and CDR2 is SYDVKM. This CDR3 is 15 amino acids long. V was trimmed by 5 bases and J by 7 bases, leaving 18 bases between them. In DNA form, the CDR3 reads TGTGCCAGCAGTCCCCGGGGGAGGGGTGGCCAGCCCCAGCATTTT. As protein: CASSPRGRGGQPQHF.

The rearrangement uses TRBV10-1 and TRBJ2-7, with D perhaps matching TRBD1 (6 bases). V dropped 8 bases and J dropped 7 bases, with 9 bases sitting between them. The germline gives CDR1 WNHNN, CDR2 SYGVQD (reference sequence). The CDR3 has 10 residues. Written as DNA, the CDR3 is TGCGCCAGCGGAGACAGGGAGCAGTACTTC. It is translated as CASGDREQYF.

CDR3 sequence reads: CASRVSGRSYGYTF. CDR3 bases: TGTGCCAGCAGAGTTTCAGGGCGGAGCTATGGCTACACCTTC. The chain links TRBV28 to TRBJ1-2; D is possibly TRBD1 (5 bases). Germline loops: CDR1 MDHEN, CDR2 SYDVKM. Trimming removed 6 bases at V and 4 bases at J, with 15 bases between. The CDR3 has 14 residues.

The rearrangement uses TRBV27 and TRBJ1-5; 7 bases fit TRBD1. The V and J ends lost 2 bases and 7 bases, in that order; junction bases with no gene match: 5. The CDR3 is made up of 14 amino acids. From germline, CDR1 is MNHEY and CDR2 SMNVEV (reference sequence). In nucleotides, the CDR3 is TGTGCCAGCAGTTTAACGGCAGGGGGGCAGCCCCAGCATTTT. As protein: CASSLTAGGQPQHF.

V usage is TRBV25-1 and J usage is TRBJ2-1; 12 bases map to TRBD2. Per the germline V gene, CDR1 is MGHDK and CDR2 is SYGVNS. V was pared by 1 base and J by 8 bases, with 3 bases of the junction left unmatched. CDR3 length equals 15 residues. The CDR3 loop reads CASSEWTSGADEQFF. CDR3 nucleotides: TGTGCCAGCAGTGAATGGACTAGCGGGGCGGATGAGCAGTTCTTC.

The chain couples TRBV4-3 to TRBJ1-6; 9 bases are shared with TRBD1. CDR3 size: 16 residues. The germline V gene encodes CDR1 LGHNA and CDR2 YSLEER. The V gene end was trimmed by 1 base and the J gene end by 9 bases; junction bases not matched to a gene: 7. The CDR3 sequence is CASSQAPGQGGSPLHF. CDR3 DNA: TGCGCCAGCAGCCAAGCTCCGGGACAGGGAGGTTCACCCCTCCACTTT.

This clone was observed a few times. CDR3 amino acids: CACGGGVFLGTNEKLFF. The CDR3 DNA sequence: TGTGCCTGCGGCGGGGGGGTTTTTTTAGGGACTAATGAAAAACTGTTTTTT. The chain is built from TRBV28 and TRBJ1-4; possible D gene TRBD1, 5 bases. V lost 11 bases to trimming and J lost 2 bases, with 24 bases between them. The CDR3 sequence is 17 residues long. Germline V gene data show CDR1 as MDHEN and CDR2 as SYDVKM.

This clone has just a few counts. The CDR3 DNA follows: TGCGCCAGCAGCTTGGTACCCACTAGCGGGGGCTCAGATACGCAGTATTTT. This sequence encodes CASSLVPTSGGSDTQYF. V is TRBV5-1 and J is TRBJ2-3; 11 bases agree with TRBD2. CDR1 and CDR2 (germline): SGHRS, YFSETQ. The CDR3 runs to 17 residues. After removal of 0 bases from V and 4 bases from J, the junction contained 7 bases not matched to a gene.

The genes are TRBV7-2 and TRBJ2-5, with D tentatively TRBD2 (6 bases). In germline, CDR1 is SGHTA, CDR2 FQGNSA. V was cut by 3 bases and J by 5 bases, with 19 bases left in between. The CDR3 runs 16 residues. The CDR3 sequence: CASSFGPLAAGETQYF. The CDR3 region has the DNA TGTGCCAGCAGCTTTGGGCCCTTAGCGGCTGGGGAGACCCAGTACTTC.

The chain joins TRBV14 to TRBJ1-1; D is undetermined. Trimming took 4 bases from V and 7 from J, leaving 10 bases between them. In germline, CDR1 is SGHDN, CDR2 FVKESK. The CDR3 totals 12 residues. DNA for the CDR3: TGTGCCAGCAGCCGGGAGGGTTATGAAGCTTTCTTT. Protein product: CASSREGYEAFF.

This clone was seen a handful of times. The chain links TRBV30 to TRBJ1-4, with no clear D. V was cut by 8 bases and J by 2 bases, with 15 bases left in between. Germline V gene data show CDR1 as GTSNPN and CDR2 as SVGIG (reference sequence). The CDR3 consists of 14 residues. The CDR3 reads CAGLEERTNEKLFF. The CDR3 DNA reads TGTGCCGGTTTGGAGGAGCGGACTAATGAAAAACTGTTTTTT. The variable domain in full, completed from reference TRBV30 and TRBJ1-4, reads SQTIHQWPATLVQPVGSPLSLECTVEGTSNPNLYWYRQAAGRGLQLLFYSVGIGQISSEVPQNLSASRPQDRQFILSSKKLLLSDSGFYLCAGLEERTNEKLFFGSGTQLSVL.

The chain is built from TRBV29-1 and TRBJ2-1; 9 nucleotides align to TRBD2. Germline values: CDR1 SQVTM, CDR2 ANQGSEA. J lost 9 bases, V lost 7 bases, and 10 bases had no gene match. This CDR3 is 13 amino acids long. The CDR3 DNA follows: TGCAGCGGCTATAGCGGGAGCTCGTCTGAGCAGTTCTTC. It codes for CSGYSGSSSEQFF.

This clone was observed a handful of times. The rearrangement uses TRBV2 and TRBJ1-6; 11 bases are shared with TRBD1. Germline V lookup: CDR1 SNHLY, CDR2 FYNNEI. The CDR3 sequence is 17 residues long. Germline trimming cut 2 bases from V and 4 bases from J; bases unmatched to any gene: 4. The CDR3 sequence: CASSEWGQGGYNSPLHF. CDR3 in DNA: TGTGCCAGCAGTGAATGGGGACAGGGGGGGTATAATTCACCCCTCCACTTT.

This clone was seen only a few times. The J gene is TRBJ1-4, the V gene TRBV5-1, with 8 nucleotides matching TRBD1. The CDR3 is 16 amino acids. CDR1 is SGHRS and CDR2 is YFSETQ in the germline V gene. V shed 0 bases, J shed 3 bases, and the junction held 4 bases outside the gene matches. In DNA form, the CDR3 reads TGCGCCAGCAGCTTGGACAGGGGGACGGCTAATGAAAAACTGTTTTTT. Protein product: CASSLDRGTANEKLFF.

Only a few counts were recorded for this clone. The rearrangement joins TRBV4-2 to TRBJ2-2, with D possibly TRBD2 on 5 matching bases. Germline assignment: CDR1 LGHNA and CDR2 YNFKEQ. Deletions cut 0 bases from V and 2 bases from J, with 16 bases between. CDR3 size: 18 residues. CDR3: CASSQDRSSGANTGELFF. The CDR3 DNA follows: TGTGCCAGCAGCCAAGATCGTTCGAGCGGAGCCAACACCGGGGAGCTGTTTTTT.